This T cell receptor (beta chain) came from a study of cytomegalovirus exposure and HLA in healthy donors. Study conclusions and caveats: Per a later analysis, HLA-associated TCR beta chains showed more clonal expansion than other, equally common TCR beta chains. Within an earlier analysis, most TCR beta V segments proved productive either about 87% or about 30% of the time. Presence/absence comparisons presumed near-even sequencing depth among donors. Researchers catalogued about 160 TCR beta chains as cytomegalovirus-associated.

V was pared by 5 bases and J by 7 bases, with 11 bases between. The CDR3 contains 12 residues. Germline V gene sequence: CDR1 MNHNS, CDR2 SASEGT. This clone came up a few times. The target antigen is unknown. Amplification used 60 Vbeta primers and 13 Jbeta primers. The method was immunoSEQ multiplex PCR; TCRdb's version includes in-frame clones alone and lacks a portion of them. The sample carries about 90,000 clones, approximately 71% recorded once. This TCR came from a woman aged 18 to 35 in good health and CMV-seropositive. The V and J genes are TRBV6-1 and TRBJ1-2; perhaps TRBD1 as D (5 bases). Specimen: PBMCs. As DNA, the CDR3 is TGTGCCAGCAGTTGGGTCGGGGGTGGCTACACCTTC. Its protein product is CASSWVGGGYTF.